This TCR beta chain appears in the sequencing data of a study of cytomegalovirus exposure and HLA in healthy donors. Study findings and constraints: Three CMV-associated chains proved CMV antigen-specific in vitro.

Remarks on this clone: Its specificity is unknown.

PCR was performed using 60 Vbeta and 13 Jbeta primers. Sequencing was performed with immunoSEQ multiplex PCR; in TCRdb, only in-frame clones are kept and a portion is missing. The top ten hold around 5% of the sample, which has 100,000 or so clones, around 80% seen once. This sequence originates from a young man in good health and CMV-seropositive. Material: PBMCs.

CDR3 in DNA: TGTGCCAGCAGTTACGGGAGTTACTACGAGCAGTACTTC. It specifies CASSYGSYYEQYF. This chain links TRBV27 with TRBJ2-7; D is possibly TRBD2 (6 bases). Trimming shortened V by 4 bases and J by 3 bases, and 10 bases separated the two germline ends. Germline assignment: CDR1 MNHEY and CDR2 SMNVEV (reference sequence). CDR3 length: 13 residues.